A single sample is the source of the 14 T cell receptor beta chains below, sequenced in a study of breast tumors, draining lymph nodes, adjacent tissues (dated by TCRdb to the mid-2010s). The lymph node samples were taken from the axillary draining lymph nodes of breast cancer patients. Library preparation employed multiplex PCR. For sequencing, an Illumina HiSeq 2000 was employed. TCRdb cleaned the public reads at Q25 with fastp, built clones with MiXCR and kept in-frame beta chains. Every CDR3 protein is listed once, alongside the most common genes and DNA of its rows. The sample has around 120,000 distinct CDR3 sequences on record, around 20% of them singletons. The ten largest make up roughly 3.5% of the sample. The sample was axillary lymph node tissue. The receptors originated from a female donor with breast cancer. Some clones in this sample may be carry-over from other donors' samples.

Note on this clonotype: Possible read error: a much larger clone is one base away. The chain has TRBV19 and TRBJ2-3, with D possibly being TRBD1 (7 bases). In germline, CDR1 is LNHDA, CDR2 SQIVND (reference sequence). The CDR3 runs 14 residues. V lost 8 bases to trimming and J lost 4 bases, with 16 bases between them. CDR3 region: CASGGTATSDTQYF. CDR3 bases: TGTGCCAGTGGGGGGACAGCGACGTCAGATACGCAGTATTTT.

A note on this clonotype: A much larger clone lies one base from this, so it may be a read error. The chain joins TRBV19 to TRBJ1-5; D ambiguous. CDR3 length: 13 amino acids. CDR1 and CDR2 from the germline V gene are LNHDA and SQIVND (reference sequence). In DNA, the CDR3 is TGTGCCAGTAGTATGGGTAGCAGTCAGCCCCAGCATTTT. As protein: CASSMGSSQPQHF. The full variable domain, in which reference TRBV19 and TRBJ1-5 provide the parts outside the CDR3, is DGGITQSPKYLFRKEGQNVTLSCEQNLNHDAMYWYRQDPGQGLRLIYYSQIVNDFQKGDIAEGYSVSREKKESFPLTVTSAQKNPTAFYLCASSMGSSQPQHFGDGTRLSIL.

This clonotype was found once. This may be a read error, as it is one base from a much larger clone. The V gene is TRBV7-3, the J gene TRBJ2-2, with D possibly matching TRBD2 (6 bases). The CDR3 is 15 amino acids. The ends were cut back, 5 bases at V and 3 bases at J, with 13 bases in the middle. CDR1 is SGHTA, CDR2 FQGTGA, per germline. The chain's CDR3 is CASSLGLTDTGELFF. The DNA of the CDR3 is TGTGCCAGCAGCCTGGGACTGACAGACACCGGGGAGCTGTTTTTT. Full variable domain (remainder filled in from reference TRBV7-3 and TRBJ2-2): GAGVSQTPSNKVTEKGKYVELRCDPISGHTALYWYRQSLGQGPEFLIYFQGTGAADDSGLPNDRFFAVRPEGSVSTLKIQRTERGDSAVYLCASSLGLTDTGELFFGEGSRLTVL.

This clonotype came up many times. The chain combines TRBV7-3 with TRBJ2-2; TRBD1 matches at 7 bases. V shed 4 bases, J shed 1 base, and the junction held 9 bases outside the gene matches. CDR3 length: 17 residues. Germline assignment: CDR1 SGHTA and CDR2 FQGTGA. In DNA form, the CDR3 reads TGTGCCAGCAGCTCCGTTCGACAGGGAATGAACACCGGGGAGCTGTTTTTT. Its translation: CASSSVRQGMNTGELFF.

This clonotype appeared many times. This rearrangement joins TRBV7-2 to TRBJ2-1; D unresolved. Trimming cost V 2 bases and J 5 bases, with 13 bases left between them. Germline loops: CDR1 SGHTA, CDR2 FQGNSA. The CDR3 runs to 15 residues. The CDR3 region is CASSLSQGQNNEQFF. The CDR3 DNA sequence: TGTGCCAGCAGCTTAAGCCAAGGGCAAAACAATGAGCAGTTCTTC.

This clonotype has at least ten counts. V usage is TRBV5-8 and J usage is TRBJ2-1; the match to TRBD2 covers 9 bases. Germline assignment: CDR1 SGHTS and CDR2 YDEGEE. This CDR3 spans 16 amino acids. The V and J ends lost 4 bases and 6 bases, in that order; junction bases with no gene match: 11. Here the CDR3 reads CASSRLPGLASNEQFF. Here the CDR3 DNA reads TGTGCCAGCAGCAGACTACCGGGACTAGCATCCAATGAGCAGTTCTTC.

This clonotype was seen many times. CDR3 residues: CASSIRGDGYNQPQHF. CDR3 sequence (DNA): TGTGCCAGTAGTATAAGGGGGGACGGCTACAATCAGCCCCAGCATTTT. The chain uses TRBV19 and TRBJ1-5; possibly TRBD1 for D (6 bases). The CDR3 sequence is 16 residues long. CDR1 is LNHDA, CDR2 SQIVND, per germline (reference sequence). The ends were cut back, 2 bases at V and 3 bases at J, with 14 bases in the middle.

This clonotype has a count of ten or more. The rearrangement links TRBV7-2 to TRBJ2-1; D is perhaps TRBD2 (6 bases). This CDR3 has 15 residues. CDR1 is SGHTA, CDR2 FQGNSA, per germline. V lost 5 bases, J lost 9 bases, and 20 bases lay in between. CDR3 loop: CASSTGVLRYSEQFF. The CDR3 DNA reads as TGTGCCAGCAGCACGGGGGTATTGCGTTATAGTGAGCAGTTCTTC.

This clonotype was picked up many times. The chain uses TRBV4-2 and TRBJ2-5; 7 bases map to TRBD2. The CDR3 length is 17 residues. V gave up 1 base and J gave up 1 base; unmatched junction bases: 9. Germline CDR1 LGHNA, CDR2 YNFKEQ. The CDR3 nucleotides read TGTGCCAGCAGCCAAGTGCGGCTAGCGGAGAGCCAAGAGACCCAGTACTTC. Protein sequence: CASSQVRLAESQETQYF.

This clonotype was seen many times. The chain carries TRBV20-1 and TRBJ2-1, with 14 bases aligning to TRBD2. Germline CDR1 DFQATT, CDR2 SNEGSKA (reference sequence). V gave up 1 base and J gave up 7 bases; unmatched junction bases: 6. This CDR3 is built from 16 residues. This CDR3 reads CSARGLAGGLTNEQFF. CDR3 nucleotides: TGCAGTGCTAGAGGACTAGCGGGGGGGCTTACGAATGAGCAGTTCTTC.

This clonotype has a handful of counts. The J gene is TRBJ2-5, the V gene TRBV5-1, with 9 bases matching TRBD1. With V trimmed by 4 bases and J by 6 bases, 10 bases remained unmatched. The CDR3 consists of 15 residues. Germline V lookup: CDR1 SGHRS, CDR2 YFSETQ. The CDR3, as DNA: TGCGCCAGCAGCGCCGGGACAGGGCTTTCTCAGACCCAGTACTTC. This encodes CASSAGTGLSQTQYF.

This clonotype was recorded once. Being one base from a much bigger clone, this may be a read error. The V and J genes are TRBV7-2 and TRBJ1-2; TRBD1 might be the D (5 bases). The CDR3 has 16 residues. Germline-derived CDR1 and CDR2 are SGHTA and FQGNSA. Deletions cut 0 bases from V and 0 bases from J, with 11 bases between. As DNA, the CDR3 is TGTGCCAGCAGCTTAGCTGGGACGGCGACTAACTATGGCTACACCTTC. Its translation is CASSLAGTATNYGYTF.

In this sample, this clonotype turned up many times. The rearrangement uses TRBV6-1 and TRBJ2-5; D is perhaps TRBD1 or TRBD2 (5 bases each). In germline, CDR1 is MNHNS, CDR2 SASEGT. V lost 7 bases to trimming and J lost 1 base, with 13 bases between them. The CDR3 contains 14 residues. CDR3 protein: CASTLGTIQETQYF. The DNA for the CDR3 is TGTGCCAGCACCCTAGGGACGATCCAAGAGACCCAGTACTTC.

Notes on this clonotype: A much larger clone lies a single base off, so this may be a read error. The V call is TRBV11-2, the J call TRBJ2-1, with D perhaps assigned TRBD1 or TRBD2 (5 bases each). This CDR3 comprises 13 residues. Germline CDR1 SGHAT, CDR2 FQNNGV. The CDR3: CASSLDLGDERFF. CDR3 DNA sequence: TGTGCCAGCAGCTTAGATCTAGGGGACGAGCGGTTCTTC.